This paragraph covers one T cell receptor (beta chain) sequence. TCRdb's table, derived via immunoSEQ multiplex PCR, lists solely in-frame clones and lacks some. The profile shows about 63,000 clones, 74% of them singletons. The sample belongs to a study of blood T cell repertoires in COVID-19. The V and J ends lost 2 bases and 0 bases respectively, with 13 bases between them. Per germline, CDR1 SGHRS and CDR2 YFSETQ. The CDR3 sequence is 16 residues long. The sequenced sample was peripheral blood. This receptor was identified in a woman older than 75 with acute or convalescent COVID-19. The rearrangement joins TRBV5-1 to TRBJ2-3; D perhaps matches TRBD2 (5 bases). Here the CDR3 DNA reads TGCGCCAGCAGCTTCTCAGTAGCGTCGAGCACAGATACGCAGTATTTT. The encoded protein is CASSFSVASSTDTQYF.